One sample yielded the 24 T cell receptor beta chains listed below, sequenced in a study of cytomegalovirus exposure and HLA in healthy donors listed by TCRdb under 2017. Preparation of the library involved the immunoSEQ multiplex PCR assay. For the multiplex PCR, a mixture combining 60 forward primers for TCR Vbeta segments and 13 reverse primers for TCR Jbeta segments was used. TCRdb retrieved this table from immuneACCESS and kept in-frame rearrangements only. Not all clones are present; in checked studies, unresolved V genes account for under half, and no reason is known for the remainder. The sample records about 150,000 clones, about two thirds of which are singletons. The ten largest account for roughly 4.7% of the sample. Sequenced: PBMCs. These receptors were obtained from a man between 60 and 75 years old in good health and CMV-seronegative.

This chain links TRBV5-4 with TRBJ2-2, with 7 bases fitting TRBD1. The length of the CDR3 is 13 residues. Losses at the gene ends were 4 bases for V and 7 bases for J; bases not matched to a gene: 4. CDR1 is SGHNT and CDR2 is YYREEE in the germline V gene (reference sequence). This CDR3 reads CASSRDSSGELFF. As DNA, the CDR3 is TGTGCCAGCAGCAGGGACAGCAGCGGGGAGCTGTTTTTT.

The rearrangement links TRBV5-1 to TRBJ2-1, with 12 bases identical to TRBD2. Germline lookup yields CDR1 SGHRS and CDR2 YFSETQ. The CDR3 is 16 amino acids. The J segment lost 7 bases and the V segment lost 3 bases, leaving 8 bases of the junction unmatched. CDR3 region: CASSSRLAGVRNEQFF. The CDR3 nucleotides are TGCGCCAGCAGCTCCAGACTAGCGGGAGTAAGGAATGAGCAGTTCTTC.

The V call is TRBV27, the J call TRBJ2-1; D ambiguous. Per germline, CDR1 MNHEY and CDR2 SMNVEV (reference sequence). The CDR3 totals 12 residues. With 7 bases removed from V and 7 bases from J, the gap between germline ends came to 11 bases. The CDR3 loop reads CASTPNGNEQFF. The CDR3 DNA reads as TGTGCCAGCACCCCGAACGGGAATGAGCAGTTCTTC.

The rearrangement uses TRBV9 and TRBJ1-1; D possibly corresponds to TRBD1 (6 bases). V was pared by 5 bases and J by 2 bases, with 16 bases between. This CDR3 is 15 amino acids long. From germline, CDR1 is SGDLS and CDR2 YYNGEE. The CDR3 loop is CASSPLLGGNTEAFF. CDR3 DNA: TGTGCCAGCAGTCCCTTATTAGGGGGAAACACTGAAGCTTTCTTT.

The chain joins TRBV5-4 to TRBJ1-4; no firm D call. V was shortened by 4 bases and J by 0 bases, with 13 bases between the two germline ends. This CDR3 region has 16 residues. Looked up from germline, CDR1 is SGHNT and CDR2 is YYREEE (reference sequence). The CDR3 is CASSPGSRATNEKLFF. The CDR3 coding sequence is TGTGCCAGCAGCCCAGGTTCAAGAGCAACTAATGAAAAACTGTTTTTT. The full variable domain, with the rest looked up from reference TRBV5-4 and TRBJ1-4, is ETGVTQSPTHLIKTRGQQVTLRCSSQSGHNTVSWYQQALGQGPQFIFQYYREEENGRGNFPPRFSGLQFPNYSSELNVNALELDDSALYLCASSPGSRATNEKLFFGSGTQLSVL.

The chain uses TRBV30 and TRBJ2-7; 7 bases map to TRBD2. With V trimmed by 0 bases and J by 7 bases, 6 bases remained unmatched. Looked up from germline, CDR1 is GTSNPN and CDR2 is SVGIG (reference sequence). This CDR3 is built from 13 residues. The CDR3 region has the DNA TGTGCCTGGAGTGTAGGGTGGGGGGGGGAGCAGTACTTC. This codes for CAWSVGWGGEQYF.

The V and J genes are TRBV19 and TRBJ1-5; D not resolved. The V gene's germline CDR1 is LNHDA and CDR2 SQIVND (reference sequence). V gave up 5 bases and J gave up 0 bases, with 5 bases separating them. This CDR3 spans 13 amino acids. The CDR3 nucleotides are TGTGCCAGTAGTGTCGTTAGCAATCAGCCCCAGCATTTT. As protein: CASSVVSNQPQHF.

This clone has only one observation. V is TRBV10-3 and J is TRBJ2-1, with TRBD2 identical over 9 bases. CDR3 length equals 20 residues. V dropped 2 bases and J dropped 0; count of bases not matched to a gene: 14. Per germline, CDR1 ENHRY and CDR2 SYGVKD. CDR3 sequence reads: CAISEGPSGTASSSYNEQFF. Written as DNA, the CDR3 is TGTGCCATCAGTGAGGGGCCTAGCGGGACGGCCAGTAGCTCCTACAATGAGCAGTTCTTC.

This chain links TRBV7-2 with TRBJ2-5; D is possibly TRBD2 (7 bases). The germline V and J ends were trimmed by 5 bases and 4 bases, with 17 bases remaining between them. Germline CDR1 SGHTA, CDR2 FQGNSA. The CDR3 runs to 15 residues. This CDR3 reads CASSAGAGVPETQYF. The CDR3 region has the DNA TGTGCCAGCAGCGCGGGGGCGGGAGTCCCAGAGACCCAGTACTTC.

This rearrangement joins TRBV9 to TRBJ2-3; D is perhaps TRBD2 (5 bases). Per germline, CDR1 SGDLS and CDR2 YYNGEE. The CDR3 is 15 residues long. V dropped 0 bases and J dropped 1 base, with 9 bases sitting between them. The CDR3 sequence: CASSVGKGGTDTQYF. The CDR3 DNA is TGTGCCAGCAGCGTAGGGAAGGGAGGCACAGATACGCAGTATTTT. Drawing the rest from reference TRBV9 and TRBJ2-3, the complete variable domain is DSGVTQTPKHLITATGQRVTLRCSPRSGDLSVYWYQQSLDQGLQFLIQYYNGEERAKGNILERFSAQQFPDLHSELNLSSLELGDSALYFCASSVGKGGTDTQYFGPGTRLTVL.

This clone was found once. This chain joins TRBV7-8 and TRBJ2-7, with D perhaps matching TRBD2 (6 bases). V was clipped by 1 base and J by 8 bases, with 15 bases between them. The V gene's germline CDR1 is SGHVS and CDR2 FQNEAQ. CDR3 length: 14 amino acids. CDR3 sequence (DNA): TGTGCCAGCAGCTTAGGGGGGGACGCCGAAAAGCAGTACTTC. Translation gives CASSLGGDAEKQYF.

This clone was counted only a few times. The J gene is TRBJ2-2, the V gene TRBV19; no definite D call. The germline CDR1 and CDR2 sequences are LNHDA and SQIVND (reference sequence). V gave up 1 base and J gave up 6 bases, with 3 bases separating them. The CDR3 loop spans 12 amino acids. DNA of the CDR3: TGTGCCAGTAGTATAGTCTCCGGGGAGCTGTTTTTT. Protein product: CASSIVSGELFF. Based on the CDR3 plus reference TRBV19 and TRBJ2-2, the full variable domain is DGGITQSPKYLFRKEGQNVTLSCEQNLNHDAMYWYRQDPGQGLRLIYYSQIVNDFQKGDIAEGYSVSREKKESFPLTVTSAQKNPTAFYLCASSIVSGELFFGEGSRLTVL.

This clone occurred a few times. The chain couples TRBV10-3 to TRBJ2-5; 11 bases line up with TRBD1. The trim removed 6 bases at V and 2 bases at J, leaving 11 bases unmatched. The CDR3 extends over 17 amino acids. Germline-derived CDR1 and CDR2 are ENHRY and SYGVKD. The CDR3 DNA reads TGTGCCATCAGCATTTCTAGGGGACAGGGGGGTCAAGAGACCCAGTACTTC. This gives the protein CAISISRGQGGQETQYF.

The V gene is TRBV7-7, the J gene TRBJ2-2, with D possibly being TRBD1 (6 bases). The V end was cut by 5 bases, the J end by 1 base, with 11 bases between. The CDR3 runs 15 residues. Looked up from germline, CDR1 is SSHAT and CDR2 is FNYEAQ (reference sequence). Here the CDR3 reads CASSLGTLNTGELFF. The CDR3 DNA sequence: TGTGCCAGCAGCCTCGGGACACTGAACACCGGGGAGCTGTTTTTT. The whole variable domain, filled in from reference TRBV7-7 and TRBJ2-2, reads GAGVSQSPRYKVTKRGQDVTLRCDPISSHATLYWYQQALGQGPEFLTYFNYEAQPDKSGLPSDRFSAERPEGSISTLTIQRTEQRDSAMYRCASSLGTLNTGELFFGEGSRLTVL.

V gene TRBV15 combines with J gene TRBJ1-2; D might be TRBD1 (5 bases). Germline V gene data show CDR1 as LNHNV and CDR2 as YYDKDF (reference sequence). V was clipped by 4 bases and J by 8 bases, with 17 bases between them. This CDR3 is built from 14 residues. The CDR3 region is CATSTLRGGGGYTF. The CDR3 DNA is TGTGCCACCAGCACCTTGAGGGGAGGAGGAGGCTACACCTTC.

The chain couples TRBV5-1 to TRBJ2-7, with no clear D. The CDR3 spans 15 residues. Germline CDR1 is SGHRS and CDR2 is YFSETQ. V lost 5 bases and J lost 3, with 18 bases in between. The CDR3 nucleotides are TGCGCCAGCAGTCCAGGATCTGTTTTGAACTACGAGCAGTACTTC. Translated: CASSPGSVLNYEQYF.

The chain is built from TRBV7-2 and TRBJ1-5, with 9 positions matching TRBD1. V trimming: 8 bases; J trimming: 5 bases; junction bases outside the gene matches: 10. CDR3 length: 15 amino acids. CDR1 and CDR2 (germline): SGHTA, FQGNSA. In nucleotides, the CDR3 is TGTGCCAGCGGATTAGGGACAGGGTTGGATCAGCCCCAGCATTTT. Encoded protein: CASGLGTGLDQPQHF.

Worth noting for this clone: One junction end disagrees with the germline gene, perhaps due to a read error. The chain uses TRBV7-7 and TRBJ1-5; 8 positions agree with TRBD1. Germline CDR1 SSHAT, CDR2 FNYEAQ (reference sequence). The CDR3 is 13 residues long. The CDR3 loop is CASSLGQGQPQHF. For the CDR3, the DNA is TGTGCTAGCAGCCTTGGACAGGGCCAGCCCCAGCATTTT.

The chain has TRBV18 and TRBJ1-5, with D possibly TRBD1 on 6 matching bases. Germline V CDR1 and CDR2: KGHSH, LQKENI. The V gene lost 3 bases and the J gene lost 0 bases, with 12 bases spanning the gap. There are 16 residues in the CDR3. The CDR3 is CASSPRDTDSNQPQHF. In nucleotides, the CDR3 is TGTGCCAGCTCACCCCGGGACACAGATAGCAATCAGCCCCAGCATTTT.

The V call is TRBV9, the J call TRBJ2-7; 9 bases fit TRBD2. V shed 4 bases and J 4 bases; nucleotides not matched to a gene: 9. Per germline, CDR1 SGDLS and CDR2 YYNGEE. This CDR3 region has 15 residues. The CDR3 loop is CASSPGGLAGYEQYF. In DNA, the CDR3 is TGTGCCAGCAGCCCAGGGGGACTAGCAGGTTACGAGCAGTACTTC.

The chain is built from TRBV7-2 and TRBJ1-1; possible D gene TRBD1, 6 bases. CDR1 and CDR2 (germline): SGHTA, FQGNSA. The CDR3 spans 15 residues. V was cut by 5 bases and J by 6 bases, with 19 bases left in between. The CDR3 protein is CASSPRVGGRAEAFF. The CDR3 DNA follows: TGTGCCAGCAGCCCTAGGGTAGGGGGGAGGGCTGAAGCTTTCTTT.

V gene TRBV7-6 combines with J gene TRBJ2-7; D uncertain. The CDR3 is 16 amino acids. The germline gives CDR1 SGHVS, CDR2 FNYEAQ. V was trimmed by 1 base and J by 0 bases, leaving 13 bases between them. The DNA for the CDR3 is TGTGCCAGCAGCTTAGTAGGAGCGAAGAGCTCCTACGAGCAGTACTTC. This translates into CASSLVGAKSSYEQYF.

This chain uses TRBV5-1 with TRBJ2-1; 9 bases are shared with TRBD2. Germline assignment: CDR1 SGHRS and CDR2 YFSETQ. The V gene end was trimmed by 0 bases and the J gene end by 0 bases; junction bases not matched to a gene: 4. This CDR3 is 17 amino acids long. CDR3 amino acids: CASSLDRGRASYNEQFF. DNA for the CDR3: TGCGCCAGCAGCTTGGATCGCGGGAGGGCCTCCTACAATGAGCAGTTCTTC.

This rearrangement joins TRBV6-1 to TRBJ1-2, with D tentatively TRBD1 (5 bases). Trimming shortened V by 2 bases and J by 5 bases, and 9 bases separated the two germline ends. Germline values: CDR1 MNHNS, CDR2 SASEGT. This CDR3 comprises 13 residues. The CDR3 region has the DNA TGTGCCAGCAGTGAATCAGGGCGGTATGGCTACACCTTC. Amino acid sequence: CASSESGRYGYTF.